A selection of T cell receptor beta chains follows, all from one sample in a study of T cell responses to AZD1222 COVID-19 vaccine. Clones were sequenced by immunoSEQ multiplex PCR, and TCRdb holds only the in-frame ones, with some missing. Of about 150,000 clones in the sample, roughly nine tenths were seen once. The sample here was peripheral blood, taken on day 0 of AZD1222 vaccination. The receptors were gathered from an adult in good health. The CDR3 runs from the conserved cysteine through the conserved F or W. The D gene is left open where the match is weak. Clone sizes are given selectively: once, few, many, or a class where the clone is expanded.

CAGGPGTGPYF | TGTGCTGGGGGACCCGGGACAGGGCCGTACTTC | TRBJ2-7 | - | TRBV30 | TRBD1
CASGLVSGGHNTEAFF | TGTGCTAGTGGTTTGGTATCCGGGGGGCATAACACTGAAGCTTTCTTT | TRBJ1-1 | - | TRBV12-5 | -
CASSSFQGANTGELFF | TGTGCCAGCAGCTCGTTTCAGGGGGCGAACACCGGGGAGCTGTTTTTT | TRBJ2-2 | - | TRBV7-9 | TRBD1
CASSFRPGLAGGETQYF | TGTGCCAGCAGTTTCCGCCCGGGACTAGCGGGTGGAGAGACCCAGTACTTC | TRBJ2-5 | - | TRBV28 | TRBD2
CASSEPGGKGYEQYF | TGTGCCAGCAGTGAACCGGGGGGTAAGGGCTACGAGCAGTACTTC | TRBJ2-7 | - | TRBV6-1 | TRBD2
CASSPGGASRIYNSPLHF | TGTGCCAGCAGCCCCGGAGGGGCGTCCCGGATTTATAATTCACCCCTCCACTTT | TRBJ1-6 | - | TRBV28 | -
CATGDRAASTDTQYF | TGTGCCACGGGGGACAGGGCGGCCAGCACAGATACGCAGTATTTT | TRBJ2-3 | - | TRBV24-1 | TRBD1
CASSKVRTAYHSPLHF | TGTGCCAGCAGCAAAGTTCGGACAGCGTATCATTCACCCCTCCACTTT | TRBJ1-6 | - | TRBV21-1 | -
CASSRSQNWGQYNEKLFF | TGTGCCAGCTCACGGAGTCAGAACTGGGGGCAGTATAATGAAAAACTGTTTTTT | TRBJ1-4 | - | TRBV18 | -
CASSLTQGSQAYTF | TGTGCCAGCAGCTTAACGCAGGGTTCCCAAGCCTACACCTTC | TRBJ1-2 | - | TRBV7-3 | -
CASSLLPPGLSAETQYF | TGCGCCAGCAGCTTGCTACCCCCGGGACTGAGCGCAGAGACCCAGTACTTC | TRBJ2-5 | - | TRBV5-1 | -
CASSAPLAGGPRGELFF | TGTGCCAGCAGCGCTCCACTAGCGGGAGGGCCTAGAGGGGAGCTGTTTTTT | TRBJ2-2 | - | TRBV9 | TRBD2
CASSPNREALHF | TGTGCCAGCAGCCCCAACCGAGAGGCCCTCCACTTT | TRBJ1-6 | - | TRBV11-2 | -
CASRPRGDYGYTF | TGTGCCAGCAGGCCAAGGGGGGACTATGGCTACACCTTC | TRBJ1-2 | - | TRBV6-5 | -
CASSQDFPAGHYGYTF | TGCGCCAGCAGCCAGGACTTCCCGGCAGGGCACTATGGCTACACCTTC | TRBJ1-2 | - | TRBV4-3 | -
CATSDFGRGSKGDTQYF | TGTGCCACCAGTGATTTTGGCAGGGGATCGAAAGGGGATACGCAGTATTTT | TRBJ2-3 | - | TRBV24-1 | -
CASSSLTGGAEKLFF | TGTGCCAGCAGCTCTCTGACAGGGGGGGCTGAAAAACTGTTTTTT | TRBJ1-4 | - | TRBV7-2 | TRBD1
CASSEPGHSGSYEQYF | TGCGCCAGCAGTGAACCCGGCCATAGCGGGAGCTACGAGCAGTACTTC | TRBJ2-7 | - | TRBV10-2 | TRBD2
CASSLRGGSTDTQYF | TGTGCCAGCAGTCTAAGGGGCGGGAGCACAGATACGCAGTATTTT | TRBJ2-3 | - | TRBV7-3 | -
CASSPQTGAAQPQHF | TGTGCCAGCTCACCACAAACGGGGGCTGCGCAGCCCCAGCATTTT | TRBJ1-5 | - | TRBV18 | -
CASSHSSGNSYNEQFF | TGCGCCAGCAGCCATTCTAGCGGGAATTCGTACAATGAGCAGTTCTTC | TRBJ2-1 | - | TRBV4-3 | TRBD2
CASSHGEGANTEAFF | TGTGCCAGCAGCCATGGGGAGGGGGCGAACACTGAAGCTTTCTTT | TRBJ1-1 | - | TRBV11-1 | TRBD1
CASSHQRGPTNEKLFF | TGTGCCAGCAGCCATCAGAGGGGACCAACTAATGAAAAACTGTTTTTT | TRBJ1-4 | - | TRBV3-1/TRBV3-2 | -
CASSLGGRAYNEQFF | TGTGCCAGCAGCTTGGGCGGGAGGGCCTACAATGAGCAGTTCTTC | TRBJ2-1 | - | TRBV5-8 | TRBD2
CASSLVGSTDTQYF | TGTGCCAGCAGCTTAGTGGGGAGCACAGATACGCAGTATTTT | TRBJ2-3 | once | TRBV7-9 | -
CASSLGTSGRGSYNEQFF | TGTGCCAGCAGTTTAGGGACTAGCGGGAGGGGTTCCTACAATGAGCAGTTCTTC | TRBJ2-1 | - | TRBV27 | TRBD2
CASSLTHQETQYF | TGTGCCAGCAGCCTGACCCATCAAGAGACCCAGTACTTC | TRBJ2-5 | - | TRBV7-6 | -
CASSSGTSGSGFYEQFF | TGTGCCAGCAGCTCCGGGACTAGCGGGAGTGGTTTCTATGAGCAGTTCTTC | TRBJ2-1 | - | TRBV7-9 | TRBD2
CASSAGDETTLHF | TGTGCCAGCAGTGCCGGGGACGAAACCACCCTCCACTTT | TRBJ1-6 | once | TRBV6-2/TRBV6-3 | -
CATSRDPSGNTIYF | TGTGCCACCAGCAGAGATCCCTCTGGAAACACCATATATTTT | TRBJ1-3 | - | TRBV15 | -
CASSQGGANGYTF | TGTGCCAGCAGCCAGGGGGGGGCAAACGGCTACACCTTC | TRBJ1-2 | - | TRBV3-1/TRBV3-2 | -
CASSLGLAGGSYNEQFF | TGTGCCAGCAGCTTAGGGCTAGCGGGAGGCTCCTACAATGAGCAGTTCTTC | TRBJ2-1 | - | TRBV7-3 | TRBD2
CASSLENVFEAFF | TGTGCCAGCAGTTTAGAGAATGTTTTTGAAGCTTTCTTT | TRBJ1-1 | few | TRBV12-3/TRBV12-4 | -
CASSPAQGRTGELFF | TGTGCCAGCAGTCCCGCACAGGGGCGGACCGGGGAGCTGTTTTTT | TRBJ2-2 | - | TRBV16 | TRBD1
CASSGDSFNEQFF | TGCGCCAGCAGCGGGGACAGTTTCAATGAGCAGTTCTTC | TRBJ2-1 | - | TRBV5-1 | TRBD1
CASSGMSGELFF | TGTGCCAGCTCCGGAATGTCCGGGGAGCTGTTTTTT | TRBJ2-2 | - | TRBV14 | -
CASSPQGSNQPQHF | TGTGCCAGCAGCCCACAGGGTAGCAATCAGCCCCAGCATTTT | TRBJ1-5 | - | TRBV27 | -
CASSRRSNTGNTIYF | TGTGCCAGCAGCCGCCGGTCAAATACGGGAAACACCATATATTTT | TRBJ1-3 | - | TRBV14 | -
CAGLCHNSYEQYF | TGTGCCGGACTTTGTCACAACTCCTACGAGCAGTACTTC | TRBJ2-7 | - | TRBV6-8 | -
CASHPGIGGRTGELFF | TGTGCCAGCCATCCGGGTATTGGGGGGCGGACCGGGGAGCTGTTTTTT | TRBJ2-2 | - | TRBV9 | -
CASSLGHLRGTEAFF | TGTGCCAGCAGCTTGGGACACCTGCGGGGCACTGAAGCTTTCTTT | TRBJ1-1 | - | TRBV5-6 | -
CASSWSRTSGGEQYF | TGCGCCAGCAGCTGGTCACGGACTAGCGGTGGCGAGCAGTACTTC | TRBJ2-7 | - | TRBV5-1 | TRBD2
CASSPSAPPYEQYF | TGTGCCAGCAGCCCGTCCGCCCCACCCTACGAGCAGTACTTC | TRBJ2-7 | - | TRBV28 | -
CASLKGRAAEQFF | TGTGCCAGCCTAAAGGGGAGGGCCGCTGAGCAGTTCTTC | TRBJ2-1 | - | TRBV6-5 | TRBD2
CASSLAGPNYGYTF | TGCGCCAGCAGCTTGGCTGGACCGAACTATGGCTACACCTTC | TRBJ1-2 | - | TRBV5-1 | -
CASSQDYGMGTDTQYF | TGTGCCAGCAGCCAAGACTACGGGATGGGCACAGATACGCAGTATTTT | TRBJ2-3 | - | TRBV4-2 | -
CASSPSEASYSNQPQHF | TGTGCCAGCAGCCCCTCCGAGGCAAGCTATAGCAATCAGCCCCAGCATTTT | TRBJ1-5 | - | TRBV4-2 | -
CASSLRTGNTGELFF | TGTGCCAGCAGTTTGCGGACAGGGAACACCGGGGAGCTGTTTTTT | TRBJ2-2 | - | TRBV27 | TRBD1
CASSGGEREGLVGGELFF | TGTGCCAGCAGCGGTGGGGAGCGGGAGGGCCTCGTCGGCGGGGAGCTGTTTTTT | TRBJ2-2 | - | TRBV7-2 | TRBD2
CASSELFRGTSYGYTF | TGTGCCAGCAGTGAACTATTTAGAGGGACCAGCTATGGCTACACCTTC | TRBJ1-2 | - | TRBV6-1 | -
CASSWARGGRTEAFF | TGTGCCAGCAGCTGGGCCCGGGGGGGCAGGACTGAAGCTTTCTTT | TRBJ1-1 | - | TRBV5-4 | -
CASSLVDRGTYEQYF | TGTGCCAGCAGTTTAGTCGACAGGGGGACCTACGAGCAGTACTTC | TRBJ2-7 | - | TRBV28 | TRBD1
CASSISSSYEQYF | TGTGCCAGTAGTATTAGCTCCTCCTACGAGCAGTACTTC | TRBJ2-7 | - | TRBV19 | -
CASSVGLAFFGTDTQYF | TGTGCCAGCAGCGTTGGACTAGCGTTTTTTGGGACAGATACGCAGTATTTT | TRBJ2-3 | - | TRBV9 | TRBD2
CASSERGGQGDGYTF | TGTGCCAGCAGTGAAAGGGGGGGCCAGGGAGATGGCTACACCTTC | TRBJ1-2 | - | TRBV6-1 | -